These T cell receptor beta chains were read from a single sample in a study of blood T cell repertoires in COVID-19. Repertoires were generated with immunoSEQ multiplex PCR, while TCRdb's copy carries only in-frame clones and drops some. The table includes 100,000 to 150,000 clones, roughly 83% detected once. The sequenced material came from peripheral blood. The receptor source for this set is a man aged 40-49 years with active or convalescent COVID-19. Both conserved end residues are part of each CDR3. The D gene is left open where the match is weak. Some rows have no size entry. The others give once, few or many, or a class for an expanded clone.

j_gene | v_gene | abundance | d_gene | CDR3nt | CDR3aa
TRBJ1-1 | TRBV28 | . | TRBD1 | TGTGCCAGCAGTTCCCGGGACAGGGGGGCGAACACTGAAGCTTTCTTT | CASSSRDRGANTEAFF
TRBJ2-7 | TRBV10-3 | few | . | TGTGCCACGACAGGAGATTCCTACGAGCAGTACTTC | CATTGDSYEQYF
TRBJ1-1 | TRBV6-4 | . | . | TGTGCCAGCCGCCTTACAACAGCTTCTAACACTGAAGCTTTCTTT | CASRLTTASNTEAFF
TRBJ1-2 | TRBV6-5 | . | TRBD1 | TGTGCCTCTCGGACAGGGGGAAACTATGGCTACACCTTC | CASRTGGNYGYTF
TRBJ1-1 | TRBV28 | once | . | TGTGCCAGCAGGGAGGGCGCTGAAGCTTTCTTT | CASREGAEAFF
TRBJ1-2 | TRBV6-5 | . | . | TGTGCCAGCAGTCCCTCTGGCAGGTATGGCTACACCTTC | CASSPSGRYGYTF
TRBJ1-6 | TRBV19 | once | . | TGTGCCAGTAGTATATTGGGCGGACTATCCAATTCACCCCTCCACTTT | CASSILGGLSNSPLHF
TRBJ1-1 | TRBV5-1 | . | TRBD1 | TGCGCCAGCAGCTTGACAGGGACAGGGGGCGCGTTCCCTGAAGCTTTCTTT | CASSLTGTGGAFPEAFF
TRBJ1-1 | TRBV6-5 | . | . | TGTGCCAGCACTCCACTAGGGGGGAACACTGAAGCTTTCTTT | CASTPLGGNTEAFF
TRBJ1-1 | TRBV28 | . | . | TGTGCCAGCAGTTTGGGGCCAACTGAAGCTTTCTTT | CASSLGPTEAFF
TRBJ1-1 | TRBV11-3 | many | . | TGTGCCAGCAGCTCGGTGATGGGGTCCCAGGGGTACACTGAAGCTTTCTTT | CASSSVMGSQGYTEAFF
TRBJ1-1 | TRBV12-3/TRBV12-4 | many | . | TGTGCCAGCATTCGAGACAGTTTCGCTGAAGCTTTCTTT | CASIRDSFAEAFF
TRBJ2-1 | TRBV27 | . | TRBD2 | TGTGCCAGCAGTTTACTCCCCGGGACTAGCGGGAAATACAATGAGCAGTTCTTC | CASSLLPGTSGKYNEQFF
TRBJ2-4 | TRBV21-1 | . | . | TGTGCCAGCAGTGGGAGAGCGGATACCAAAAACATTCAGTACTTC | CASSGRADTKNIQYF
TRBJ2-6 | TRBV2 | . | . | TGTGCCAGAAAGCTCTCTGGGGCCAACGTCCTGACTTTC | CARKLSGANVLTF
TRBJ1-4 | TRBV27 | few | TRBD1 | TGTGCCAGCAGACAGGGGGGCGGTGAAAAACTGTTTTTT | CASRQGGGEKLFF
TRBJ1-2 | TRBV28 | few | . | TGTGCCAGCAGTAGGGAGAGGGCGGGGGCTAACTATGGCTACACCTTC | CASSRERAGANYGYTF
TRBJ2-1 | TRBV11-3 | . | TRBD1 | TGTGCCAGCAGCCCCGCCCGGGACAGACTTAGGGAGCAGTTCTTC | CASSPARDRLREQFF
TRBJ1-5 | TRBV28 | . | . | TGTGCCAGCCGGTTTGACAGACTCAATCAGCCCCAGCATTTT | CASRFDRLNQPQHF
TRBJ2-7 | TRBV10-3 | few | . | TGTGCCATCAGTGAGTCGATACAGGTTCAGCAGTACTTC | CAISESIQVQQYF
TRBJ2-1 | TRBV19 | . | . | TGTGCCAGTAGTTTCTCTGACAAGAACAATGAGCAGTTCTTC | CASSFSDKNNEQFF
TRBJ2-3 | TRBV10-1 | . | TRBD2 | TGCGCCAGCAGTGGACTAGCGGGGGGTTCCACAGATACGCAGTATTTT | CASSGLAGGSTDTQYF
TRBJ1-1 | TRBV4-1 | . | . | TGCGCCAGCAGCCAAGTCCTTAAGAACACTGAAGCTTTCTTT | CASSQVLKNTEAFF
TRBJ2-1 | TRBV2 | once | . | TGTGCCAGCAGTGACGACGGGAGTCCCTACAATGAGCAGTTCTTC | CASSDDGSPYNEQFF
TRBJ2-1 | TRBV9 | . | . | TGTGCCAGCAGCGCCACCGAGTTTAGCTCCTACAATGAGCAGTTCTTC | CASSATEFSSYNEQFF
TRBJ1-4 | TRBV4-2 | few | . | TGTGCCAGCAGCCAGGACGGGGCAACTAATGAAAAACTGTTTTTT | CASSQDGATNEKLFF
TRBJ1-1 | TRBV19 | . | . | TGTGCCAGTAGTACCGGGACACTGAACACTGAAGCTTTCTTT | CASSTGTLNTEAFF
TRBJ1-1 | TRBV28 | . | . | TGTGCCAGCAGTTCCCCTTCGTTTTCAGCTTTCTTT | CASSSPSFSAFF
TRBJ1-1 | TRBV24-1 | . | . | TGTGCCACCAGTGAAGCAGGGCCGGACACTGAAGCTTTCTTT | CATSEAGPDTEAFF
TRBJ2-7 | TRBV28 | . | TRBD2 | TGTGCCAGCAGTTTTTTTCCCCGGGGGGTCTACGAGCAGTACTTC | CASSFFPRGVYEQYF
TRBJ2-2 | TRBV6-5 | . | TRBD1 | TGTGCCAGCAGAATGACAGGGAGTGGCACCGGGGAGCTGTTTTTT | CASRMTGSGTGELFF
TRBJ1-2 | TRBV28 | . | . | TGTGCCAGCAGTTTAGCAGGGAACTATGGCTACACCTTC | CASSLAGNYGYTF
TRBJ2-3 | TRBV30 | few | TRBD2 | TGTGCCGGAACGGGGGGAGCCCGCACAGATACGCAGTATTTT | CAGTGGARTDTQYF
TRBJ2-5 | TRBV24-1 | . | . | TGTGCCACCAGTGATAGAGGGTTAGCAGAGACCCAGTACTTC | CATSDRGLAETQYF
TRBJ2-2 | TRBV9 | once | TRBD2 | TGTGCCAGCAGCGCCCACCTCGGACAGCGGGGGATCGGGGAGCTGTTTTTT | CASSAHLGQRGIGELFF
TRBJ2-1 | TRBV4-1 | . | TRBD2 | TGCGCCAGCAGCCAAGATACGGCGGGAGGCTACAATGAGCAGTTCTTC | CASSQDTAGGYNEQFF
TRBJ1-2 | TRBV7-9 | . | . | TGTGCCAGCAGCTTAGCCCGGGTCACCTTC | CASSLARVTF
TRBJ2-7 | TRBV28 | . | TRBD1 | TGTGCCAGCAGTACAGGGGTTGAGGTCGAGCAGTACTTC | CASSTGVEVEQYF
TRBJ2-1 | TRBV7-2 | . | TRBD2 | TGTGCCAGCAGTCTGCGGGGGGGCCTTTTAAATGAGCAGTTCTTC | CASSLRGGLLNEQFF
TRBJ1-4 | TRBV2 | . | TRBD1 | TGTGCCAGCCGCCCCGGACTTACAGGGGGGACAACTAATGAAAAACTGTTTTTT | CASRPGLTGGTTNEKLFF
TRBJ2-3 | TRBV5-1 | . | TRBD2 | TGCGCCAGCAGCTCGGGACTAGCGGGAGGAGCAGATACGCAGTATTTT | CASSSGLAGGADTQYF
TRBJ1-1 | TRBV4-1 | . | . | TGCGCCACCGCCGGGGGGCGTAACACTGAAGCTTTCTTT | CATAGGRNTEAFF
TRBJ2-7 | TRBV12-3/TRBV12-4 | . | . | TGTGCCAGCAGTCCGACCAGGGCAGAGCAGTACTTC | CASSPTRAEQYF
TRBJ1-2 | TRBV28 | . | . | TGTGCCAGCAGCCTAAGTGGGGCGCGCTATGGCTACACCTTC | CASSLSGARYGYTF